This TCR beta chain was recovered during a study of blood T cell repertoires in COVID-19. Original analysis: The authors estimated nucleated cell counts from reference gene primer amplification. Produced via immunoSEQ multiplex PCR; TCRdb's table is partial and in-frame only. V, J and clone size were drawn from that table, and D and trimming were deduced from the DNA. Of about 110,000 clones in the sample, 55% to 75% were seen once. Sequencing input: peripheral blood. This TCR was recovered from a woman in her 40s with acute or convalescent COVID-19.

The CDR3 DNA reads as TGTGCCAGCAGCTTAGGAAATAGCGGGGGAACCCAGTACTTC. It yields the protein CASSLGNSGGTQYF. The chain carries TRBV11-2 and TRBJ2-5, with 9 bases that match TRBD2. V lost 1 base and J lost 8; bases outside the gene matches: 5. The V gene's germline CDR1 is SGHAT and CDR2 FQNNGV. The CDR3 is made up of 14 amino acids.